Listed below are T cell receptor beta chains from one sample, sequenced in a study of shared clonotypes between healthy human individuals. Profiling relied on immunoSEQ multiplex PCR, and the TCRdb table lists in-frame clones only, not all of them. The data show millions of clones, roughly 95% seen once. Specimen: naive CD8+ T cells sorted from blood. Receptor source: a man between 18 and 29 years old in good health. CDR3s include the opening cysteine and the closing phenylalanine or tryptophan. Fields, in order: clone size, J gene, V gene, D gene, CDR3 DNA, CDR3 protein. The D gene is left open where the match is weak. Where a row states a size, it is once, few, many or the class of an expanded clone; other rows omit it.

>once|TRBJ2-7|TRBV4-3|TRBD2
TGCGCCAGCAGCCAAGATACGGCGGGACTAGCCTCCTACGAGCAGTACTTC
CASSQDTAGLASYEQYF
>NA|TRBJ2-3|TRBV5-6|NA
TGTGCCAGCAGCTTGGCCACCTGGGGAGATACGCAGTATTTT
CASSLATWGDTQYF
>NA|TRBJ1-1|TRBV4-3|TRBD1
TGCGCCAGCAGCCTACGACAGGGGGCTGAAGCTTTCTTT
CASSLRQGAEAFF
>NA|TRBJ1-3|TRBV1|NA
TGCACCAGCAGCCATCTATTGGGACAGGATTCTGGAAACACCATATATTTT
CTSSHLLGQDSGNTIYF
>NA|TRBJ2-7|TRBV10-3|NA
TGTGCCATCAGTGATGACAGGGGAGGGCGGGTCGATGAGCAGTACTTC
CAISDDRGGRVDEQYF
>NA|TRBJ2-3|TRBV10-1|NA
TGCGCCAGCAGTGAAAGTCCGACCACAGATACGCAGTATTTT
CASSESPTTDTQYF
>NA|TRBJ1-5|TRBV9|NA
TGTGCCAGCAGCGTAGGCCAGCTCAATCAGCCCCAGCATTTT
CASSVGQLNQPQHF
>NA|TRBJ2-7|TRBV13|TRBD1
TGTGCCAGCAGCATGGGACAGGGGGTCTACGAGCAGTACTTC
CASSMGQGVYEQYF
>NA|TRBJ2-7|TRBV6-5|TRBD1
TGTGCCAGCAGCGACGGGACAGGGTTCTACGAGCAGTACTTC
CASSDGTGFYEQYF
>NA|TRBJ2-7|TRBV4-3|NA
TGCGCCAGCAGCCAAGAGGTAGGAACGGGTCCCTACGAGCAGTACTTC
CASSQEVGTGPYEQYF
>NA|TRBJ1-2|TRBV2|TRBD1
TGTGCCAGCAAGGAACCTCAGGGGGAGTGGAACTATGGCTACACCTTC
CASKEPQGEWNYGYTF
>NA|TRBJ2-1|TRBV7-9|NA
TGTGCCAGCACGCAGAAGAGGGACAATGAGCAGTTCTTC
CASTQKRDNEQFF
>NA|TRBJ2-7|TRBV4-1|NA
TGCGCCAGCAGCCAAGAGGCCAGCTCCTACGAGCAGTACTTC
CASSQEASSYEQYF
>NA|TRBJ1-2|TRBV11-2|NA
TGTGCCAGCAGCACCGGACTCCCGCCAGATGGCTACACCTTC
CASSTGLPPDGYTF
>once|TRBJ1-3|TRBV5-1|NA
TGCGCCAGCAGCCCGACACCCAGCTCTGGAAACACCATATATTTT
CASSPTPSSGNTIYF
>NA|TRBJ2-3|TRBV7-9|TRBD2
TGTGCCAGCAGCCCCCCACTAGCGGGAGTTGTGTATACGCAGTATTTT
CASSPPLAGVVYTQYF
>NA|TRBJ2-7|TRBV27|TRBD2
TGTGCCAGCAGTCCATTACATACTCCAGGGGGGCTAGCGGGAGAGTTCTACGAGCAGTACTTC
CASSPLHTPGGLAGEFYEQYF
>NA|TRBJ1-5|TRBV5-1|NA
TGCGCCAGCAGCCCAGTCGGGGGCGGGTGGCAGCCCCAGCATTTT
CASSPVGGGWQPQHF
>NA|TRBJ2-1|TRBV6-1|NA
TGTGCCAGTTGCCCCACCGGGAGCTACAATGAGCAGTTCTTC
CASCPTGSYNEQFF
>NA|TRBJ2-7|TRBV2|NA
TGTGCCAGCGAAAAGGACGAGTACGAGCAGTACTTC
CASEKDEYEQYF
>NA|TRBJ2-7|TRBV27|TRBD1
TGTGCCAGCGGAGGGACAGGGGGGTACGAGCAGTACTTC
CASGGTGGYEQYF
>NA|TRBJ2-3|TRBV28|NA
TGTGCCAGCAGTTTACAAAGCACAGATACGCAGTATTTT
CASSLQSTDTQYF
>NA|TRBJ2-7|TRBV5-6|TRBD2
TGTGCCAGCAGGTCCCTAGCGGGAGCCCGGTACGAGCAGTACTTC
CASRSLAGARYEQYF
>NA|TRBJ2-2|TRBV27|NA
TGTGCCAGCAGTCTAATCGACATGAGGGGGATCGGCGGGGAGCTGTTTTTT
CASSLIDMRGIGGELFF
>NA|TRBJ1-1|TRBV5-4|NA
TGTGCCAGCAGCTTGGCACCCAGGGAAGAAAGGACTGAAGCTTTCTTT
CASSLAPREERTEAFF
>NA|TRBJ2-1|TRBV9|NA
TGTGCCAGCAGCGTAGTCGGGGACTACAATGAGCAGTTCTTC
CASSVVGDYNEQFF
>once|TRBJ2-7|TRBV19|NA
TGTGCCAGTAGTATAGGTCTGGCAGCCTACGAGCAGTACTTC
CASSIGLAAYEQYF
>NA|TRBJ1-2|TRBV5-1|TRBD1
TGCGCCAGCAGCTTGACAGGACAGGAGGATGGCTACACCTTC
CASSLTGQEDGYTF
>NA|TRBJ1-1|TRBV29-1|NA
TGCAGCGTTAGTAGGGGGACTGAAGCTTTCTTT
CSVSRGTEAFF
>NA|TRBJ2-7|TRBV5-6|TRBD1
TGTGCCAGCAGCCCCTCCGGACAGGGGTCCCACGAGCAGTACTTC
CASSPSGQGSHEQYF
>NA|TRBJ1-2|TRBV5-6|NA
TGTGCCAGCAGCTTGGCTGGCGACTATGGCTACACCTTC
CASSLAGDYGYTF
>once|TRBJ2-1|TRBV7-9|TRBD1
TGTGCCAGCAGCTCCGGGACAGGGTTCCTCGGAGCGGTCAATGAGCAGTTCTTC
CASSSGTGFLGAVNEQFF
>NA|TRBJ1-4|TRBV30|NA
TGTGCCTGGAGTGTCATTGGGACTCCGGGCGAAAAACTGTTTTTT
CAWSVIGTPGEKLFF
>NA|TRBJ2-5|TRBV2|NA
TGTGCCAGCAGGAGAACTCTCGGGGAAGGGGAGACCCAGTACTTC
CASRRTLGEGETQYF
>NA|TRBJ1-4|TRBV7-6|TRBD1
TGTGCCAGCAGCTTCGGCAGGGGGCTTGAAAAACTGTTTTTT
CASSFGRGLEKLFF
>NA|TRBJ2-7|TRBV6-1|TRBD1
TGTGCCAGCAGTGAACGTTTTCCCCGACAGGGGGAATTCTACGAGCAGTACTTC
CASSERFPRQGEFYEQYF
>NA|TRBJ1-2|TRBV7-9|NA
TGTGCCAGCAGCCCGACTCTAGACATAAACTATGGCTACACCTTC
CASSPTLDINYGYTF
>NA|TRBJ2-3|TRBV6-5|NA
TGTGCCAGCAGTTACGACACAGACACAGATACGCAGTATTTT
CASSYDTDTDTQYF
>NA|TRBJ2-3|TRBV28|NA
TGTGCCAGCAGTCCATGGGACAAATTCACAGATACGCAGTATTTT
CASSPWDKFTDTQYF
>NA|TRBJ1-3|TRBV2|NA
TGTGCCACCATGGACCCGCGGGCGCCGGGAAACACCATATATTTT
CATMDPRAPGNTIYF
>once|TRBJ1-1|TRBV5-6|NA
TGTGCCAGCAGCGTCCTACAAGGGTACACTGAAGCTTTCTTT
CASSVLQGYTEAFF
>NA|TRBJ1-5|TRBV18|NA
TGTGCCAGCTCACCACTATCGGGGAATCAGCCCCAGCATTTT
CASSPLSGNQPQHF
>NA|TRBJ1-2|TRBV7-9|TRBD1
TGTGCCAGCAGCTTTCCGGGACAGGGTTCAGGAGGCTATGGCTACACCTTC
CASSFPGQGSGGYGYTF
>NA|TRBJ2-1|TRBV4-1|NA
TGCGCCAGCAGCGAACACAGGGACCCCTACAATGAGCAGTTCTTC
CASSEHRDPYNEQFF
>NA|TRBJ2-3|TRBV5-6|NA
TGTGCCAGCAGCTTGGGCGGGGCAGATACGCAGTATTTT
CASSLGGADTQYF
>NA|TRBJ2-1|TRBV5-1|TRBD2
TGCGCCAGCAGCTTGGCTAGCGGCATGGGTCCTTACAATGAGCAGTTCTTC
CASSLASGMGPYNEQFF
>NA|TRBJ2-7|TRBV6-1|TRBD2
TGTGCCAGCAGTGTTGCGGGAGGATCCTACGAGCAGTACTTC
CASSVAGGSYEQYF